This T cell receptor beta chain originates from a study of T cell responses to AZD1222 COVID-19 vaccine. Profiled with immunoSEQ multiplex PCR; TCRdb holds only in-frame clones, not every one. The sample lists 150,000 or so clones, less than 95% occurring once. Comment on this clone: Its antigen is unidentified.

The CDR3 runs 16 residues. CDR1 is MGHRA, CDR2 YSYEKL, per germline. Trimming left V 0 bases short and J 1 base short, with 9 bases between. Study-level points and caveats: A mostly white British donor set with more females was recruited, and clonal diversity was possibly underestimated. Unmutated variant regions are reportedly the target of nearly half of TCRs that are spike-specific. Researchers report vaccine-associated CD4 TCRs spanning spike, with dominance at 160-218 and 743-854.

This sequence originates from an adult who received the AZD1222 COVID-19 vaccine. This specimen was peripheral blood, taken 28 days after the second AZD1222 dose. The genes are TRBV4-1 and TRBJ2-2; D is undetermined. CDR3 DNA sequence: TGCGCCAGCAGCCAAGATAGGCCAATGAACACCGGGGAGCTGTTTTTT. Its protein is CASSQDRPMNTGELFF.